This TCR beta chain stems from a study of blood T cell repertoires in COVID-19. Study context: From T cells, B-cell-depleted T cells, or PBMCs came the material, which was cDNA or gDNA.

The V gene's germline CDR1 is SGDLS and CDR2 YYNGEE. Trimming took off 7 bases at V and 6 bases at J, with 15 bases between the two ends. The CDR3 consists of 13 residues. Using immunoSEQ multiplex PCR, the repertoire was profiled, and TCRdb retains in-frame clones only, with some absent. The data hold about 310,000 clones, with 85% observed a single time. Material for sequencing was PBMCs or T cells enriched from blood (not recorded which). The TCR originated in a woman aged 25 to 39 who had been exposed to COVID-19. The V and J genes are TRBV9 and TRBJ2-3; tentative D call: TRBD1 (6 bases). CDR3 protein: CASEGGSRDTQYF. In nucleotides, the CDR3 is TGTGCCAGCGAAGGGGGTAGCCGGGATACGCAGTATTTT.